The TCR beta chain described here comes from a study of control samples from healthy donors and cancer patients. The CDR3 sequence is 15 residues long. Germline V gene lookup returns CDR1 SGHDT and CDR2 YYEEEE. V lost 5 bases to trimming and J lost 0 bases, with 9 bases between them. Profiling relied on immunoSEQ multiplex PCR, and the TCRdb table lists in-frame clones only, not all of them. The sample consists of about 59,000 clones, roughly nine tenths of them appearing once. The sequenced sample consisted of PBMCs. This TCR came from a man in his forties or fifties with colorectal cancer. This chain connects TRBV5-6 to TRBJ1-6; no firm D call. The CDR3 coding sequence is TGTGCCAGCAGGGCTGGGAGCTCCTATAATTCACCCCTCCACTTT. Translation: CASRAGSSYNSPLHF. The full variable domain, completed using reference TRBV5-6 and TRBJ1-6, is DAGVTQSPTHLIKTRGQQVTLRCSPKSGHDTVSWYQQALGQGPQFIFQYYEEEERQRGNFPDRFSGHQFPNYSSELNVNALLLGDSALYLCASRAGSSYNSPLHFGNGTRLTVT.